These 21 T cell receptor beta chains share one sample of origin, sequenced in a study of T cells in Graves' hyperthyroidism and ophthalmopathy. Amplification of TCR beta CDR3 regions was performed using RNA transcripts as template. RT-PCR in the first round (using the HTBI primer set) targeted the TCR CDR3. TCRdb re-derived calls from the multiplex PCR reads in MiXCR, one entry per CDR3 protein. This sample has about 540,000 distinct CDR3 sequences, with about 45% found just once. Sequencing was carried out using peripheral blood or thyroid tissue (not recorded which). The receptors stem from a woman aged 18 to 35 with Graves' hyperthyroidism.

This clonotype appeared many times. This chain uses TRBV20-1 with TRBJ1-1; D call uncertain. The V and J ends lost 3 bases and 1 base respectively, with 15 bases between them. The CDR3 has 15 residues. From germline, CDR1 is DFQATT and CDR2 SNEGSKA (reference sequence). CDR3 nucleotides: TGCAGTGCTAGTGGGCCACACCTGAAGAACACTGAAGCTTTCTTT. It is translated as CSASGPHLKNTEAFF.

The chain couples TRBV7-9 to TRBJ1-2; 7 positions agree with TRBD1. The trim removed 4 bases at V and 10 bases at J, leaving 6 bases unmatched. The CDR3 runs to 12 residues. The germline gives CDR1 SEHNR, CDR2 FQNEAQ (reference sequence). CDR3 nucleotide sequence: TGTGCCAGCAGCTCCAGCGGGACAGCCTACACCTTC. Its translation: CASSSSGTAYTF.

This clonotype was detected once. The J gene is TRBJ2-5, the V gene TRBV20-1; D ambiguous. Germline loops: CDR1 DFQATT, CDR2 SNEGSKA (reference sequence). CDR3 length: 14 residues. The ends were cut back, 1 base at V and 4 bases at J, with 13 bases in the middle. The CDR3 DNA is TGCAGTGCTAGAGTCTTGGGCGAGAGAGAGACCCAGTACTTC. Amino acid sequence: CSARVLGERETQYF.

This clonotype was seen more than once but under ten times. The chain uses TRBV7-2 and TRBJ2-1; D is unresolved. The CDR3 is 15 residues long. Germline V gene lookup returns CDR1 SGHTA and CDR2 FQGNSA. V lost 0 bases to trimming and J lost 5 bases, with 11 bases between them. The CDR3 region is CASSLAGLSDNEQFF. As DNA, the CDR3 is TGTGCCAGCAGCTTAGCGGGCCTGTCCGACAATGAGCAGTTCTTC.

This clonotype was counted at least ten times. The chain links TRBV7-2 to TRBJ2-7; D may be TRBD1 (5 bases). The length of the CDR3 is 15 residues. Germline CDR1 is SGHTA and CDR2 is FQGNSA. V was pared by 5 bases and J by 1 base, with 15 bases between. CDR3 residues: CASSRRLAGSYEQYF. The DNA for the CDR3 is TGTGCCAGCAGCCGGAGACTCGCAGGGTCCTACGAGCAGTACTTC.

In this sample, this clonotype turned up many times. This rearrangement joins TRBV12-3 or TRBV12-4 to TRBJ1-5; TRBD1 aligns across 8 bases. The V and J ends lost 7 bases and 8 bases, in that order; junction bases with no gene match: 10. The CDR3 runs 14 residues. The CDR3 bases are TGTGCCAGCACCCAGACAGGGGCAATAAAGCCCCAGCATTTT. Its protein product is CASTQTGAIKPQHF.

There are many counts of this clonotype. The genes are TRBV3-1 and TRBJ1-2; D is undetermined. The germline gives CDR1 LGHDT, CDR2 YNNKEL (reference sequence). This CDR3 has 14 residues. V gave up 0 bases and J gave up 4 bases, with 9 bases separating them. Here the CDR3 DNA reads TGTGCCAGCAGCCAAGATTACGGTTTCTATGGCTACACCTTC. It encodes CASSQDYGFYGYTF. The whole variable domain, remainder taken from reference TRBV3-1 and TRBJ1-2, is DTAVSQTPKYLVTQMGNDKSIKCEQNLGHDTMYWYKQDSKKFLKIMFSYNNKELIINETVPNRFSPKSPDKAHLNLHINSLELGDSAVYFCASSQDYGFYGYTFGSGTRLTVV.

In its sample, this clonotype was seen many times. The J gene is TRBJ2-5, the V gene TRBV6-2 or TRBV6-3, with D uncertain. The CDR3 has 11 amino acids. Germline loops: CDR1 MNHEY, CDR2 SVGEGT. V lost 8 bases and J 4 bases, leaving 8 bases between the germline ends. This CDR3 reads CASGPIETQYF. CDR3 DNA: TGTGCCAGCGGGCCTATAGAGACCCAGTACTTC.

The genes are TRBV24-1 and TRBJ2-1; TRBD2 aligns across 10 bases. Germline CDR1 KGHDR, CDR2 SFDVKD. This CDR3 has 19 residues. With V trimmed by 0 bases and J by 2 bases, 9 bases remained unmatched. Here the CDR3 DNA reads TGTGCCACCAGTGATTTGCAGAGTACTAGCGGGAAACCCTACAATGAGCAGTTCTTC. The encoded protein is CATSDLQSTSGKPYNEQFF.

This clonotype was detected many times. The CDR3 DNA is TGTGCCAGTAGTATATACGACACTACAGGAGGCTACGAGCAGTACTTC. Translating it yields CASSIYDTTGGYEQYF. The chain couples TRBV19 to TRBJ2-7; D tentatively fits TRBD1 or TRBD2 (5 bases each). The CDR3 is 16 residues long. Germline-derived CDR1 and CDR2 are LNHDA and SQIVND (reference sequence). Trimming stripped 2 bases from V and 3 bases from J, with 17 bases between. Complete variable domain (other parts from reference TRBV19 and TRBJ2-7): DGGITQSPKYLFRKEGQNVTLSCEQNLNHDAMYWYRQDPGQGLRLIYYSQIVNDFQKGDIAEGYSVSREKKESFPLTVTSAQKNPTAFYLCASSIYDTTGGYEQYFGPGTRLTVT.

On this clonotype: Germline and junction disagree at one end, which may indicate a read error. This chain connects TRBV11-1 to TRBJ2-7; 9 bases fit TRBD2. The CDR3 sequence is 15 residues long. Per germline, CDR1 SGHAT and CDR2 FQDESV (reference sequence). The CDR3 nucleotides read TGTGCCAGCAGCTCCGGTGTCGGTAGCGGGAGAGGGAGGGACTTC. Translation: CASSSGVGSGRGRDF.

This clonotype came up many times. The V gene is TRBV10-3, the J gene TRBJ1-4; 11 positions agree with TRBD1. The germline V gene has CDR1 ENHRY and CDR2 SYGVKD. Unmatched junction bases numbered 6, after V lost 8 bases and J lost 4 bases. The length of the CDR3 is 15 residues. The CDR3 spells CAIGKGTGGNEKLFF. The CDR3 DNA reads TGTGCCATCGGAAAGGGGACAGGGGGTAATGAAAAACTGTTTTTT.

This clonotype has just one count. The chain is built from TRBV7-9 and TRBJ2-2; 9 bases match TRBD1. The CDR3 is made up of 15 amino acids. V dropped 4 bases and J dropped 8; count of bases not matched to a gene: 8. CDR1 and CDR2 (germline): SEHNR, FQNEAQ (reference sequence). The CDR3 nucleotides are TGTGCCAGCAGCTCGACACCGGGACAGGGTGGGGAGCTGTTTTTT. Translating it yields CASSSTPGQGGELFF.

CDR3: CASRIGTGGYTEAFF. The CDR3 coding sequence is TGTGCCAGCAGAATCGGGACAGGGGGTTACACTGAAGCTTTCTTT. The chain employs TRBV6-6 and TRBJ1-1; TRBD1 aligns across 11 bases. Germline V gives CDR1 MNHNY, CDR2 SVGAGI (reference sequence). The CDR3 totals 15 residues. Trimming took 6 bases from V and 3 from J; bases not matched to a gene: 6.

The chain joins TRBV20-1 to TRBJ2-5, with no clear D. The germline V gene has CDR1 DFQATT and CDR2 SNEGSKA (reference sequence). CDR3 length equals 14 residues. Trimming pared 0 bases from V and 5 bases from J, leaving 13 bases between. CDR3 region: CSARDTSARETQYF. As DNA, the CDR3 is TGCAGTGCTAGAGATACATCAGCCAGGGAGACCCAGTACTTC.

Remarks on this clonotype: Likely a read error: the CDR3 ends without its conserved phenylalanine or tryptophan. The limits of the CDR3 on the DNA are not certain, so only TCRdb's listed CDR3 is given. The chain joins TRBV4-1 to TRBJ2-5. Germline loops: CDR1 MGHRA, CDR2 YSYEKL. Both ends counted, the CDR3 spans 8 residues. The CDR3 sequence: CASSQGGM.

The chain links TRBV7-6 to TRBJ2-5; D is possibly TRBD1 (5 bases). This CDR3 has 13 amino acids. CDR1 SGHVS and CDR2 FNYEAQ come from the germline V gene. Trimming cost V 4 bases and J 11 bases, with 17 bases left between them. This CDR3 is CASSWNRSNEQYF. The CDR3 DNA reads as TGTGCCAGCAGCTGGAACAGGAGCAATGAGCAGTACTTC. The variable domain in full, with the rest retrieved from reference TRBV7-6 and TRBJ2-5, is GAGVSQSPRYKVTKRGQDVALRCDPISGHVSLYWYRQALGQGPEFLTYFNYEAQQDKSGLPNDRFSAERPEGSISTLTIQRTEQRDSAMYRCASSWNRSNEQYFGPGTRLLVL.

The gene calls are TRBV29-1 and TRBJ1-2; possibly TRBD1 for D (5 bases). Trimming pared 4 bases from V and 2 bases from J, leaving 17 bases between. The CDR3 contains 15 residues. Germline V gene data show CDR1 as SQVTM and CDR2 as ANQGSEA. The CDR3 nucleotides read TGCAGCGTTGTACGGGGACGTGGCAGGAACTATGGCTACACCTTC. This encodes CSVVRGRGRNYGYTF.

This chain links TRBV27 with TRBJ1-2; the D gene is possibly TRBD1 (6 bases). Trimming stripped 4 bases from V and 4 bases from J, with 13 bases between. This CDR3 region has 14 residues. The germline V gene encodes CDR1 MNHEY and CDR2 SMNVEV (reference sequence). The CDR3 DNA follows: TGTGCCAGCAGTTCCTTGGACAGAAGCTATGGCTACACCTTC. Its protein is CASSSLDRSYGYTF.

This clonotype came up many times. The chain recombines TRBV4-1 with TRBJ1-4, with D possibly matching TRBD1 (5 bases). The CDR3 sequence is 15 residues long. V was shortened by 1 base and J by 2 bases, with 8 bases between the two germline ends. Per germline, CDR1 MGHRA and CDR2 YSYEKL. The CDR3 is CASSQGAGTNEKLFF. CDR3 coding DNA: TGCGCCAGCAGCCAAGGGGCAGGGACTAATGAAAAACTGTTTTTT.

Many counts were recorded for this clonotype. CDR3 loop: CASSSGTAGNTIYF. DNA for the CDR3: TGTGCCAGCAGCTCCGGGACCGCTGGAAACACCATATATTTT. The gene calls are TRBV7-6 and TRBJ1-3, with D possibly being TRBD1 (5 bases). Trimming shortened V by 4 bases and J by 2 bases, and 9 bases separated the two germline ends. Per germline, CDR1 SGHVS and CDR2 FNYEAQ. The CDR3 has 14 residues.